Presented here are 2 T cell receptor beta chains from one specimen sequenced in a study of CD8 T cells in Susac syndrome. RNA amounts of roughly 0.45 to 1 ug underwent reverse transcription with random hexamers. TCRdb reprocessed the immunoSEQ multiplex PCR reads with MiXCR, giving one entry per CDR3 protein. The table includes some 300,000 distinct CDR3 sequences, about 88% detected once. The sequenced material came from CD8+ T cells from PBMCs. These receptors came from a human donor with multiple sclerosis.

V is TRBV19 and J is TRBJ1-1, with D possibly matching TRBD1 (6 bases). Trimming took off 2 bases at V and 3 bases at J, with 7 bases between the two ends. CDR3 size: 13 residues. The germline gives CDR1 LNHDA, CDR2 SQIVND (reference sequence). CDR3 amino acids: CASSIKGDTEAFF. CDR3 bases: TGTGCCAGTAGTATAAAGGGGGACACTGAAGCTTTCTTT. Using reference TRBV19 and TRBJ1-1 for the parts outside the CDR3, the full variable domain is DGGITQSPKYLFRKEGQNVTLSCEQNLNHDAMYWYRQDPGQGLRLIYYSQIVNDFQKGDIAEGYSVSREKKESFPLTVTSAQKNPTAFYLCASSIKGDTEAFFGQGTRLTVV.

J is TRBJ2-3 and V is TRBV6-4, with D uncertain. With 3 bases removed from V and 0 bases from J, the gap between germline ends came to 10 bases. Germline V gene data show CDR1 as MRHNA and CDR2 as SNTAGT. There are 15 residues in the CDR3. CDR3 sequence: CASSEIPDSTDTQYF. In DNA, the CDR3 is TGTGCCAGCAGTGAAATCCCCGATAGCACAGATACGCAGTATTTT.